Listed below are T cell receptor beta chains from one sample, sequenced in a study of CD8 T cells in ankylosing spondylitis. In TCRdb, the 5' RACE reads were re-called with MiXCR into one record per CDR3 protein. The sample lists roughly 30,000 distinct CDR3 sequences, less than 40% occurring once. The sequenced sample consisted of synovial fluid, either unsorted or a sorted T cell fraction (not recorded which). The receptors stem from a male donor with ankylosing spondylitis. CDR3s leave out the opening cysteine and the closing phenylalanine or tryptophan.

>TRBV7-7|TRBJ2-5
ASSLGRQETQY
>TRBV3-1|TRBJ2-2
ASSLQGTGELF
>TRBV13|TRBJ2-7
ASSLEGRSPPYEQY
>TRBV5-1|TRBJ2-1
ASSWDGSSYNEQF
>TRBV20-1|TRBJ2-7
SASGLAGGSWSSYEQY
>TRBV7-9|TRBJ1-1
ATLGGNTEAF
>TRBV7-8|TRBJ1-1
ASSLGRTQNTEAF
>TRBV11-2|TRBJ1-2
ASSSPGGNAYT
>TRBV10-3|TRBJ1-6
AISESDSYNSPLH
>TRBV12-3/TRBV12-4|TRBJ2-1
ASSSQGYEQF
>TRBV29-1|TRBJ2-7
SVAVSSGMDEQY
>TRBV7-4|TRBJ2-7
ASSSPGPRWWPYEQY
>TRBV7-9|TRBJ2-2
ASRTGDANTGELF
>TRBV20-1|TRBJ2-1
SARDRGDGDNEQF
>TRBV24-1|TRBJ2-3
ATSALGTSGSTTDTQY
>TRBV4-1|TRBJ2-3
ASSQSGGVSNTDTQY
>TRBV20-1|TRBJ1-5
SAIDSNQPQH
>TRBV15|TRBJ2-3
ATSNPVSSTDTQY
>TRBV3-1|TRBJ2-1
ASSQDPGLAGINEQF
>TRBV7-9|TRBJ2-3
ASSSLGAQNRDTQY
>TRBV5-6|TRBJ1-2
ASSSGSAGNGYT
>TRBV24-1|TRBJ2-1
ATSDLRLAANEQF
>TRBV12-3/TRBV12-4|TRBJ2-2
ASTDSGELGELF
>TRBV18|TRBJ1-4
ASSLRYIPNEKLF
>TRBV27|TRBJ1-6
ASSYGNSPLH
>TRBV27|TRBJ2-7
ASSPRQGAPSYEQY
>TRBV27|TRBJ2-2
ASYPWGTPTGELF
>TRBV7-9|TRBJ1-4
ASSTTGAEKLF
>TRBV19|TRBJ1-6
ASSISTGSSPLH
>TRBV15|TRBJ2-3
ATSSPAISTDTQY